The sequence of this T cell receptor beta chain was determined in a study of blood T cell repertoires in COVID-19. Background on the study: Spain, Italy and the United States supplied samples that represented acute and convalescent COVID-19. From T cells, B-cell-depleted T cells, or PBMCs came the material, which was cDNA or gDNA.

The protocol was immunoSEQ multiplex PCR, while the TCRdb copy is restricted to in-frame clones and leaves out a portion. Here the sample spans 200,000 to 250,000 clones, about nine tenths being singletons. Unmatched junction bases numbered 3, after V lost 3 bases and J lost 5 bases. The CDR3 consists of 16 residues. Germline assignment: CDR1 MRHNA and CDR2 SNTAGT. Sequenced input: peripheral blood. This chain connects TRBV6-4 to TRBJ2-2, with 13 positions matching TRBD2. The TCR comes from an elderly man with acute or convalescent COVID-19. The CDR3 loop is CASSELAGGPTGELFF. The CDR3 DNA reads TGTGCCAGCAGTGAACTAGCGGGAGGGCCTACCGGGGAGCTGTTTTTT.